One sample yielded the 10 T cell receptor beta chains listed below, sequenced in a study of cytomegalovirus exposure and HLA in healthy donors. Primers included in the PCR were 60 Vbeta and 13 Jbeta primers. Only in-frame clones appear in the TCRdb table, and some are missing; sequencing was by immunoSEQ multiplex PCR. The data hold 150,000 to 180,000 clones, with around 79% observed a single time. The source material was PBMCs. The source of these receptors is a man aged 30 to 45 in good health and CMV-seropositive.

The chain recombines TRBV19 with TRBJ2-7; the D gene is possibly TRBD1 (5 bases). Germline values: CDR1 LNHDA, CDR2 SQIVND (reference sequence). Trimming removed 3 bases at V and 7 bases at J, with 10 bases between. This CDR3 has 12 residues. In nucleotides, the CDR3 is TGTGCCAGTAGTATGCCAGGGCTGGAGCAGTACTTC. This encodes CASSMPGLEQYF.

The gene calls are TRBV5-1 and TRBJ2-1; 12 bases map to TRBD2. V was clipped by 9 bases and J by 10 bases; unmatched bases: 11. The CDR3 loop spans 14 amino acids. Germline CDR1 is SGHRS and CDR2 is YFSETQ. CDR3 residues: CATRELAGGGEQFF. The CDR3 DNA follows: TGCGCCACCCGGGAGCTAGCGGGAGGGGGGGAGCAGTTCTTC.

The chain has TRBV30 and TRBJ2-4; D is undetermined. This CDR3 comprises 13 residues. With 0 bases removed from V and 8 bases from J, the gap between germline ends came to 11 bases. Germline lookup yields CDR1 GTSNPN and CDR2 SVGIG (reference sequence). The CDR3 spells CAWSVHLQDIQYF. CDR3 coding DNA: TGTGCCTGGAGTGTACATCTGCAAGACATTCAGTACTTC.

J is TRBJ2-1 and V is TRBV4-1; 12 nucleotides align to TRBD2. Germline V gives CDR1 MGHRA, CDR2 YSYEKL. The CDR3 runs 19 residues. With V trimmed by 4 bases and J by 1 base, 11 bases remained unmatched. The CDR3 coding sequence is TGCGCCAGCAGCCCGGGACTAGCGGGTACCAAGGGGTCCTACAATGAGCAGTTCTTC. Translating it yields CASSPGLAGTKGSYNEQFF.

The chain combines TRBV5-6 with TRBJ1-5; no definite D call. This CDR3 region has 14 residues. V was pared by 0 bases and J by 0 bases, with 4 bases between. CDR1 SGHDT and CDR2 YYEEEE come from the germline V gene. CDR3: CASSLAYSNQPQHF. In nucleotides, the CDR3 is TGTGCCAGCAGCTTGGCCTATAGCAATCAGCCCCAGCATTTT.

This rearrangement joins TRBV10-3 to TRBJ1-4, with a tentative D call TRBD1 (6 bases). There are 14 residues in the CDR3. Germline V lookup: CDR1 ENHRY, CDR2 SYGVKD. The V gene lost 3 bases and the J gene lost 3 bases, with 8 bases spanning the gap. CDR3 nucleotides: TGTGCCATCAGTGACAGGGGTCCTAATGAAAAACTGTTTTTT. Translation: CAISDRGPNEKLFF.

This chain links TRBV19 with TRBJ2-5, with D possibly being TRBD1 (6 bases). CDR1 is LNHDA and CDR2 is SQIVND in the germline V gene (reference sequence). The CDR3 is made up of 11 amino acids. V was cut by 4 bases and J by 8 bases, with 8 bases left in between. CDR3: CASSTQGTQYF. The DNA of the CDR3 is TGTGCCAGTAGTACACAGGGAACCCAGTACTTC.

This chain joins TRBV11-2 and TRBJ1-1; D not resolved. CDR3 length equals 16 residues. Trimming left V 10 bases short and J 5 bases short, with 26 bases between. Germline CDR1 SGHAT, CDR2 FQNNGV. CDR3 sequence (DNA): TGTGCCACTCAATCGGGAACCGTCAGGAGAGGGACTGAAGCTTTCTTT. Its protein product is CATQSGTVRRGTEAFF.

For this clone: Other DNA sequences of this sample code for an identical CDR3. This chain joins TRBV9 and TRBJ1-3; D is unresolved. Germline assignment: CDR1 SGDLS and CDR2 YYNGEE. Trimming left V 0 bases short and J 0 bases short, with 7 bases between. This CDR3 is built from 15 residues. CDR3 sequence: CASSVGGVSGNTIYF. CDR3 bases: TGTGCCAGCAGCGTAGGCGGGGTCTCTGGAAACACCATATATTTT. Together with reference TRBV9 and TRBJ1-3, the CDR3 gives the full variable domain: DSGVTQTPKHLITATGQRVTLRCSPRSGDLSVYWYQQSLDQGLQFLIQYYNGEERAKGNILERFSAQQFPDLHSELNLSSLELGDSALYFCASSVGGVSGNTIYFGEGSWLTVV.

CDR3 amino acids: CASSPRQVNTEAFF. CDR3 nucleotide sequence: TGTGCCAGCTCCCCCCGGCAGGTGAACACTGAAGCTTTCTTT. The chain recombines TRBV18 with TRBJ1-1; D is unclear. The CDR3 extends over 14 amino acids. The germline V and J ends were trimmed by 6 bases and 0 bases, with 11 bases remaining between them. The germline V gene encodes CDR1 KGHSH and CDR2 LQKENI.